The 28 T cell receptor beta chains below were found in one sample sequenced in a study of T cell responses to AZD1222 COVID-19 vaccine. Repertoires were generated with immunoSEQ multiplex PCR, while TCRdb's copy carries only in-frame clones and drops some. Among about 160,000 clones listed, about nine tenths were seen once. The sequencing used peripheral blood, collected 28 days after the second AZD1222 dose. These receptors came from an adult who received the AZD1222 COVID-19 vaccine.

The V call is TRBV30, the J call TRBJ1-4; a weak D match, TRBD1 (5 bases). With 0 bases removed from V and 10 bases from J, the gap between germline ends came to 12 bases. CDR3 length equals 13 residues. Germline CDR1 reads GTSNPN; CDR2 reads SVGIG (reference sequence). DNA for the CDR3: TGTGCCTGGAGTGTACAGGAAGGGGTAAAACTGTTTTTT. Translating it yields CAWSVQEGVKLFF.

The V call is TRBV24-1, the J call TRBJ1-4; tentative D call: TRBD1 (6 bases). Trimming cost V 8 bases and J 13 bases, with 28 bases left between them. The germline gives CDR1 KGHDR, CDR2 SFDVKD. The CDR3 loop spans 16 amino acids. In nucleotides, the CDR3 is TGTGCCACCACAGGGGAAGTATGGAGGGACACATATGGACTGTTTTTT. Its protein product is CATTGEVWRDTYGLFF.

CDR3 sequence reads: CASSFGTGDNQPQHF. For the CDR3, the DNA is TGTGCCAGTAGTTTCGGGACAGGAGACAATCAGCCCCAGCATTTT. The J gene is TRBJ1-5, the V gene TRBV19; 8 bases are a match to TRBD1. Per the germline V gene, CDR1 is LNHDA and CDR2 is SQIVND (reference sequence). The CDR3 is 15 residues long. V was pared by 5 bases and J by 3 bases, with 6 bases of the junction left unmatched.

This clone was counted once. The CDR3 spells CASRPTGGGTGVREQFF. As DNA, the CDR3 is TGTGCCAGTAGACCGACGGGTGGAGGGACAGGGGTGCGGGAGCAGTTCTTC. The chain links TRBV19 to TRBJ2-1; 10 bases map to TRBD1. V dropped 6 bases and J dropped 10; count of bases not matched to a gene: 18. CDR1 and CDR2 (germline): LNHDA, SQIVND (reference sequence). This CDR3 comprises 17 residues.

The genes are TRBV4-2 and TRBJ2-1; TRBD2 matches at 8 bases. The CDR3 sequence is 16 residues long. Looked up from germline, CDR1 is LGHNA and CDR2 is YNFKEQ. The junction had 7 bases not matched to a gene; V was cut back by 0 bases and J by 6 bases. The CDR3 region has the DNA TGTGCCAGCAGCCAAGATCGGGGGGGGGAAGGCAATGAGCAGTTCTTC. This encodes CASSQDRGGEGNEQFF.

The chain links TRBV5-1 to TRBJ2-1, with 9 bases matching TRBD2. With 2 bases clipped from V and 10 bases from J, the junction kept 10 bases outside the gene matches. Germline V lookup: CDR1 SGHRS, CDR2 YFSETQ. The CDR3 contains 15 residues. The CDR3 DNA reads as TGCGCCAGCAGCTTTAATAGCGGGAGCCCCCAGGAGCAGTTCTTC. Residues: CASSFNSGSPQEQFF. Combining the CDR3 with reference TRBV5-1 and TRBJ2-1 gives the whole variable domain KAGVTQTPRYLIKTRGQQVTLSCSPISGHRSVSWYQQTPGQGLQFLFEYFSETQRNKGNFPGRFSGRQFSNSRSEMNVSTLELGDSALYLCASSFNSGSPQEQFFGPGTRLTVL.

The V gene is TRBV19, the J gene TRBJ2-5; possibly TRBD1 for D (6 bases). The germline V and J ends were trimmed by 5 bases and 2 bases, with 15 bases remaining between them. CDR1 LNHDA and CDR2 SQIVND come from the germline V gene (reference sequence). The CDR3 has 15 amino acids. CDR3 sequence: CASSWENTGQETQYF. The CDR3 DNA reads TGTGCCAGTAGTTGGGAAAATACAGGGCAAGAGACCCAGTACTTC.

CDR3 loop: CASSSLRRETQYF. Written as DNA, the CDR3 is TGTGCCAGCAGCTCCCTCAGGAGGGAGACCCAGTACTTC. This sequence joins TRBV13 and TRBJ2-5; TRBD2 might be the D (5 bases). Germline V gene sequence: CDR1 PRHDT, CDR2 FYEKMQ (reference sequence). The ends were cut back, 4 bases at V and 5 bases at J, with 11 bases in the middle. The CDR3 is 13 residues long.

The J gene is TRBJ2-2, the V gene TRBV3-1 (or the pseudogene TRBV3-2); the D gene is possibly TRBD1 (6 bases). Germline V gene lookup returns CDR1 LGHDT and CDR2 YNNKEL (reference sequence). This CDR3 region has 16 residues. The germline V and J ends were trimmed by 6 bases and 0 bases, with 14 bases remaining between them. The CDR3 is CASSYGQGTNTGELFF. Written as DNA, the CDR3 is TGTGCCAGCAGTTACGGCCAGGGGACGAACACCGGGGAGCTGTTTTTT.

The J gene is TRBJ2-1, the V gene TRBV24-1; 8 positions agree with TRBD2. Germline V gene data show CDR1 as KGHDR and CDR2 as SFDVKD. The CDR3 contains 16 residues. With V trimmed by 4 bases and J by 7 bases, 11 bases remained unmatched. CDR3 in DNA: TGTGCCACCAGTGACTATCTAGCGGGCCAGGGGAATGAGCAGTTCTTC. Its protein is CATSDYLAGQGNEQFF.

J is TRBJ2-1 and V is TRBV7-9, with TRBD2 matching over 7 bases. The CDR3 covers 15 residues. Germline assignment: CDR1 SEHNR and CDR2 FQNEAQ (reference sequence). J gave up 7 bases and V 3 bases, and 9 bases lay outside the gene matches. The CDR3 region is CASSLTGGGLNEQFF. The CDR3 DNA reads TGTGCCAGCAGCTTGACGGGGGGAGGCTTGAATGAGCAGTTCTTC.

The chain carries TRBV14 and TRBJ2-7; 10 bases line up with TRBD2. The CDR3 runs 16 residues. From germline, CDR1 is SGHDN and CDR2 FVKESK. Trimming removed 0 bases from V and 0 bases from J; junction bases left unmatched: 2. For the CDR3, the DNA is TGTGCCAGCAGCCAAGATAGCGGGAGGAGCTCCTACGAGCAGTACTTC. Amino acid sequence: CASSQDSGRSSYEQYF.

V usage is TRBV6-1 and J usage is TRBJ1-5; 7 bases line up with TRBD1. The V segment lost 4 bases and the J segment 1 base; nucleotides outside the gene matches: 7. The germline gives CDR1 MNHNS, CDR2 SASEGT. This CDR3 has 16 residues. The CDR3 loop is CASSGQGELSNQPQHF. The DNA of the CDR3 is TGTGCCAGCAGTGGACAGGGCGAGTTGAGCAATCAGCCCCAGCATTTT.

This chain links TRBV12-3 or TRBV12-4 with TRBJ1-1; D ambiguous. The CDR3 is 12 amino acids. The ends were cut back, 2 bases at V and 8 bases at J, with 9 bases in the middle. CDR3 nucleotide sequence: TGTGCCAGCAGTTTACAGGACGGGGAAGCTTTCTTT. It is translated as CASSLQDGEAFF.

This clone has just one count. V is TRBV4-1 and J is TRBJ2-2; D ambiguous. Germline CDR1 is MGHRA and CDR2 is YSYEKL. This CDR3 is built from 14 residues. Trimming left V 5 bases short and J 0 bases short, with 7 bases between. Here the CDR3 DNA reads TGCGCCAGCAGCAACAGCGCGAACACCGGGGAGCTGTTTTTT. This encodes CASSNSANTGELFF.

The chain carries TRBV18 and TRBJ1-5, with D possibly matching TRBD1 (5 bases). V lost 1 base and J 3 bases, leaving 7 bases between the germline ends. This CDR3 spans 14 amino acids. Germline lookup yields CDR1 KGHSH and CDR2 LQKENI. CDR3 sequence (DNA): TGTGCCAGCTCACCACGACAGACCAATCAGCCCCAGCATTTT. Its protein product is CASSPRQTNQPQHF.

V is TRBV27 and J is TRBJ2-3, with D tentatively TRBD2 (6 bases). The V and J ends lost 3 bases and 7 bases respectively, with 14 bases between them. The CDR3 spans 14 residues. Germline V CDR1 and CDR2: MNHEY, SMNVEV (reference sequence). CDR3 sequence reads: CASSFTAGIYTQYF. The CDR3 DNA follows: TGTGCCAGCAGTTTCACCGCGGGGATTTATACGCAGTATTTT.

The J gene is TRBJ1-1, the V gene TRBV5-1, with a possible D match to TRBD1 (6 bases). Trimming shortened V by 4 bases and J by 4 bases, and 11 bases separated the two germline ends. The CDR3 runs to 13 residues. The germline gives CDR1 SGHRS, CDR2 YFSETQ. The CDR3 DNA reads TGCGCCAGCAGCCCTGGGGGGCCCACTGAAGCTTTCTTT. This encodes CASSPGGPTEAFF.

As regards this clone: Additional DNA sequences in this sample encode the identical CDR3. CDR3 coding DNA: TGTGCCAGCAGCTTAGGGCAGGGTGGAGGCTACACCTTC. It codes for CASSLGQGGGYTF. The rearrangement links TRBV7-9 to TRBJ1-2, with D perhaps TRBD1 (5 bases). In germline, CDR1 is SEHNR, CDR2 FQNEAQ (reference sequence). CDR3 length: 13 amino acids. The V gene lost 1 base and the J gene lost 8 bases, with 11 bases spanning the gap.

This chain's CDR3 is CASSRPTSGRAFEQFF. The CDR3 DNA follows: TGTGCCAGTAGCCGACCTACTAGCGGGAGGGCCTTTGAGCAGTTCTTC. The chain is built from TRBV19 and TRBJ2-1; 13 bases agree with TRBD2. The V gene's germline CDR1 is LNHDA and CDR2 SQIVND (reference sequence). With V trimmed by 6 bases and J by 9 bases, 11 bases remained unmatched. CDR3 length: 16 amino acids.

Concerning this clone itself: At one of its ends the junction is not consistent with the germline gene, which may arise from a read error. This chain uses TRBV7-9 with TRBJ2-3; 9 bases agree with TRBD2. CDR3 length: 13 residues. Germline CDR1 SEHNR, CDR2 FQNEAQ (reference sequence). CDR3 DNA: TGTGCCAGCAGCATAGCGGGAGTTGGAACGCAGTATTTT. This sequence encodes CASSIAGVGTQYF.

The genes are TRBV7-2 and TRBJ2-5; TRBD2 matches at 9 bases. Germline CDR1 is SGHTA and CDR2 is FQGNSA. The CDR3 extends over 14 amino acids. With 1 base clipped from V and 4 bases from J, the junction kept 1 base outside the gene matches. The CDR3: CASSLGSGRETQYF. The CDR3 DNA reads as TGTGCCAGCAGCTTAGGTAGCGGGAGAGAGACCCAGTACTTC.

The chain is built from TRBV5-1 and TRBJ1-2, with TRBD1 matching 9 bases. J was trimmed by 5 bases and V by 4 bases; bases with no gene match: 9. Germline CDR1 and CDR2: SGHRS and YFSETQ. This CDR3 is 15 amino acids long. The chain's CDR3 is CASSGGQGGWYGYTF. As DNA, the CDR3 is TGCGCCAGCAGCGGGGGACAGGGTGGATGGTATGGCTACACCTTC.

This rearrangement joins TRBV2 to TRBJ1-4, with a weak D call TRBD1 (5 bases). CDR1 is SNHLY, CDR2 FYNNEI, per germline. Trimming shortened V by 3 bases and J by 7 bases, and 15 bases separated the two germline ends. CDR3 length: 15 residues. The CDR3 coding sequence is TGTGCCAGCAGTGATGATGGGACTAGACTTGAAAAACTGTTTTTT. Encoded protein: CASSDDGTRLEKLFF.

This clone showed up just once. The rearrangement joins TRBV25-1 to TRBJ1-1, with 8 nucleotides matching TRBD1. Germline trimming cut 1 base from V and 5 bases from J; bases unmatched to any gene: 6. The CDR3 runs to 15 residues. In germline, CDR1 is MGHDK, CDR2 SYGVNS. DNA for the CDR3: TGTGCCAGCAGTGAATTGACAGGGGTATGGACTGAAGCTTTCTTT. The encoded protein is CASSELTGVWTEAFF.

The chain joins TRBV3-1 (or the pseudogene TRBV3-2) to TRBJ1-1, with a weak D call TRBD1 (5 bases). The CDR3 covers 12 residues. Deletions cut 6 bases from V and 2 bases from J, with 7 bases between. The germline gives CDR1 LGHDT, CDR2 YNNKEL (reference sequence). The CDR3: CASRGGNTEAFF. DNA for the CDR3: TGTGCCAGCAGGGGGGGAAACACTGAAGCTTTCTTT.

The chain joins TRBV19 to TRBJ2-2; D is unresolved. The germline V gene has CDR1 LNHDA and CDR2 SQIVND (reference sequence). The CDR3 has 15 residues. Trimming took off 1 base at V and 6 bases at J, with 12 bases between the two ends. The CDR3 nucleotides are TGTGCCAGTAGTATAGGGGCACGATCGCCCGGGGAGCTGTTTTTT. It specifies CASSIGARSPGELFF.

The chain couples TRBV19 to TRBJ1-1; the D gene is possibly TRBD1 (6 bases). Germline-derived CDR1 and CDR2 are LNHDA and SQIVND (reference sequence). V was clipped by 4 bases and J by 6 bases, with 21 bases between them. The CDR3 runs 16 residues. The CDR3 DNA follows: TGTGCCAGTAGTACTACACAGGGAGGGAAAAGGGCTGAAGCTTTCTTT. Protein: CASSTTQGGKRAEAFF.